The text below deals with one TCR beta chain. These data belong to a study of technical replicates of blood from several donors. The CDR3 is 14 amino acids. Per germline, CDR1 MGHDK and CDR2 SYGVNS. Trimming took 3 bases from V and 2 from J; bases not matched to a gene: 4. Repertoires were generated with immunoSEQ multiplex PCR, while TCRdb's copy carries only in-frame clones and drops some. Of more than 75,000 clones listed, roughly 93% are singletons. The sample comprised T cells isolated from PBMCs. The rearrangement uses TRBV25-1 and TRBJ2-7; 7 bases map to TRBD1. The clonotype comes from a human donor in good health. The CDR3 sequence is CASSDGDRAYEQYF. CDR3 nucleotides: TGTGCCAGCAGTGATGGGGACAGAGCCTACGAGCAGTACTTC.